Here is one T cell receptor (beta chain) with its context. The V gene's germline CDR1 is MDHEN and CDR2 SYDVKM. The trim removed 8 bases at V and 2 bases at J, leaving 6 bases unmatched. This CDR3 spans 13 amino acids. The data were obtained in a study of cytomegalovirus exposure and HLA in healthy donors. The table came from immunoSEQ multiplex PCR; TCRdb's copy has only in-frame clones and leaves some out. This sample has about 65,000 clones, with 85% to 95% found just once. What was sequenced was PBMCs. V usage is TRBV28 and J usage is TRBJ2-7, with 7 bases identical to TRBD1. The origin of this receptor is a man between 18 and 29 years old in good health and CMV-seropositive. The DNA of the CDR3 is TGTGCCAGCGGGGAACAGGGGCCCTACGAGCAGTACTTC. Translated, it gives CASGEQGPYEQYF.